The 28 T cell receptor beta chains below all came from one sample that was sequenced in a study of shared clonotypes between healthy human individuals. The assay was immunoSEQ multiplex PCR, and TCRdb's table has in-frame clones only and misses some. Among around 2.5 million clones, roughly 93% were seen once, and the ten largest hold about 0.39%. What was sequenced was naive CD4+ T cells from PBMCs. Regarding subset: CD45RA+ positively selected. These receptors were obtained from a man younger than 35 in good health. Some clones in this sample may be carry-over from other donors' samples.

The chain carries TRBV7-8 and TRBJ2-2, with D maybe TRBD2 (5 bases). Per germline, CDR1 SGHVS and CDR2 FQNEAQ. CDR3 length: 13 amino acids. The V end lost 5 bases, the J end lost 6 bases, and 10 bases lay between the germline ends. CDR3 protein: CASSPLGSGELFF. In DNA, the CDR3 is TGTGCCAGCAGCCCACTAGGTTCCGGGGAGCTGTTTTTT.

CDR3 sequence: CASSLDAPSSYNEQFF. The CDR3, as DNA: TGTGCCAGCAGCTTGGACGCACCAAGCTCCTACAATGAGCAGTTCTTC. This sequence joins TRBV9 and TRBJ2-1; no clear D gene. The length of the CDR3 is 16 residues. Trimming pared 4 bases from V and 0 bases from J, leaving 14 bases between. Germline CDR1 and CDR2: SGDLS and YYNGEE.

The CDR3 region has the DNA TGTGCCAGCAGCTTAGCGCCGCCGGGACTACAAGAGACCCAGTACTTC. Its protein is CASSLAPPGLQETQYF. The V call is TRBV7-2, the J call TRBJ2-5, with TRBD2 matching over 7 bases. The V gene's germline CDR1 is SGHTA and CDR2 FQGNSA. CDR3 length equals 16 residues. The V segment lost 0 bases and the J segment 2 bases; nucleotides outside the gene matches: 6.

The chain combines TRBV4-2 with TRBJ2-7, with TRBD2 matching 9 bases. CDR3 length: 14 amino acids. V trimming: 0 bases; J trimming: 4 bases; junction bases outside the gene matches: 1. Looked up from germline, CDR1 is LGHNA and CDR2 is YNFKEQ. This CDR3 reads CASSQELAGYEQYF. The CDR3 nucleotides are TGTGCCAGCAGCCAAGAGCTAGCGGGGTACGAGCAGTACTTC.

The chain uses TRBV29-1 and TRBJ2-3, with 7 bases that match TRBD1. Germline lookup yields CDR1 SQVTM and CDR2 ANQGSEA. V lost 7 bases and J lost 6; bases outside the gene matches: 10. CDR3 length: 13 residues. Written as DNA, the CDR3 is TGCAGCGGCGGACAGGCCCTCCAGGATACGCAGTATTTT. This encodes CSGGQALQDTQYF.

Details on this clone: The same CDR3 also results from other DNA sequences found in this sample. This chain links TRBV11-2 with TRBJ2-5, with D unclear. There are 12 residues in the CDR3. Germline V lookup: CDR1 SGHAT, CDR2 FQNNGV. Deletions cut 5 bases from V and 4 bases from J, with 8 bases between. The CDR3 region has the DNA TGTGCCAGCAGCCTATCCCGAGAGACCCAGTACTTC. Its protein is CASSLSRETQYF.

This chain uses TRBV7-9 with TRBJ2-7, with 8 positions matching TRBD2. This CDR3 is 16 amino acids long. The germline V gene encodes CDR1 SEHNR and CDR2 FQNEAQ (reference sequence). V lost 1 base and J lost 5; bases outside the gene matches: 10. The CDR3 DNA follows: TGTGCCAGCAGCTTAGTTTCCAGCGGGAGTCGGGACGAGCAGTACTTC. It is translated as CASSLVSSGSRDEQYF.

The chain carries TRBV27 and TRBJ2-4; a possible D gene is TRBD1 (5 bases). With 1 base removed from V and 5 bases from J, the gap between germline ends came to 12 bases. CDR3 length equals 15 residues. Germline loops: CDR1 MNHEY, CDR2 SMNVEV (reference sequence). The CDR3 coding sequence is TGTGCCAGCAGTTTATTTGGGTTGGGGCAAAACATTCAGTACTTC. It yields the protein CASSLFGLGQNIQYF.

The V gene is TRBV6-1, the J gene TRBJ1-5, with 7 bases identical to TRBD1. The CDR3 is 15 residues long. The trim removed 0 bases at V and 5 bases at J, leaving 4 bases unmatched. Germline lookup yields CDR1 MNHNS and CDR2 SASEGT. In nucleotides, the CDR3 is TGTGCCAGCAGTGAAGCGCGAGGGGGCTATCAGCCCCAGCATTTT. It is translated as CASSEARGGYQPQHF.

As DNA, the CDR3 is TGCAGCGTTGAAGGTGGACACCCTGAAGCTTTCTTT. The encoded protein is CSVEGGHPEAFF. The chain employs TRBV29-1 and TRBJ1-1; D may be TRBD1 (5 bases). V shed 1 base and J shed 6 bases, with 9 bases lying between them. The CDR3 consists of 12 residues. CDR1 SQVTM and CDR2 ANQGSEA come from the germline V gene.

This chain connects TRBV5-1 to TRBJ1-3; D is undetermined. The CDR3 covers 14 residues. Germline CDR1 and CDR2: SGHRS and YFSETQ. The ends were cut back, 0 bases at V and 5 bases at J, with 9 bases in the middle. CDR3 sequence: CASSLDSGRNTIYF. As DNA, the CDR3 is TGCGCCAGCAGCTTGGACTCGGGCCGAAACACCATATATTTT. The full variable domain, in which reference TRBV5-1 and TRBJ1-3 provide the parts outside the CDR3, is KAGVTQTPRYLIKTRGQQVTLSCSPISGHRSVSWYQQTPGQGLQFLFEYFSETQRNKGNFPGRFSGRQFSNSRSEMNVSTLELGDSALYLCASSLDSGRNTIYFGEGSWLTVV.

V usage is TRBV5-4 and J usage is TRBJ2-7, with TRBD2 matching 10 bases. Germline assignment: CDR1 SGHNT and CDR2 YYREEE (reference sequence). This CDR3 region has 14 residues. V was pared by 1 base and J by 5 bases, with 3 bases of the junction left unmatched. The CDR3 sequence: CASSLTSGKDEQYF. The CDR3 DNA is TGTGCCAGCAGCTTGACTAGCGGGAAGGACGAGCAGTACTTC.

This rearrangement joins TRBV2 to TRBJ2-7; 9 bases line up with TRBD1. There are 17 residues in the CDR3. CDR1 and CDR2 from the germline V gene are SNHLY and FYNNEI. V shed 5 bases, J shed 6 bases, and the junction held 17 bases outside the gene matches. This chain's CDR3 is CASSKLTSGTGIGEQYF. CDR3 sequence (DNA): TGTGCCAGCAGTAAACTCACCTCCGGGACAGGGATCGGCGAGCAGTACTTC.

CDR3 protein: CASIRQTNTEAFF. In DNA, the CDR3 is TGTGCCAGCATTCGACAGACGAACACTGAAGCTTTCTTT. This chain joins TRBV28 and TRBJ1-1; the D gene is possibly TRBD1 (5 bases). The CDR3 covers 13 residues. In germline, CDR1 is MDHEN, CDR2 SYDVKM. V shed 7 bases and J shed 1 base, with 10 bases lying between them.

V and J are TRBV7-2 and TRBJ2-1; TRBD1 agrees at 9 bases. V shed 3 bases and J 4 bases; nucleotides not matched to a gene: 4. Germline CDR1 reads SGHTA; CDR2 reads FQGNSA. The CDR3 sequence is 15 residues long. The CDR3 DNA is TGTGCCAGCAGCTTCCCCGGGACAGGGTACAATGAGCAGTTCTTC. It encodes CASSFPGTGYNEQFF. The full variable domain, rest sourced from reference TRBV7-2 and TRBJ2-1, is GAGVSQSPSNKVTEKGKDVELRCDPISGHTALYWYRQSLGQGLEFLIYFQGNSAPDKSGLPSDRFSAERTGGSVSTLTIQRTQQEDSAVYLCASSFPGTGYNEQFFGPGTRLTVL.

This chain connects TRBV7-2 to TRBJ1-1, with 9 nucleotides matching TRBD1. CDR1 and CDR2 (germline): SGHTA, FQGNSA. With 5 bases clipped from V and 4 bases from J, the junction kept 8 bases outside the gene matches. CDR3 length: 15 residues. The CDR3 is CASSPTGTGPTEAFF. DNA of the CDR3: TGTGCCAGCAGCCCAACAGGGACAGGGCCCACTGAAGCTTTCTTT.

The CDR3 region is CASSLMGQFSGELFF. In DNA form, the CDR3 reads TGTGCCAGCAGCTTAATGGGTCAGTTCTCCGGGGAGCTGTTTTTT. The chain recombines TRBV7-2 with TRBJ2-2; D not certain. The CDR3 consists of 15 residues. CDR1 is SGHTA and CDR2 is FQGNSA in the germline V gene. V was clipped by 2 bases and J by 6 bases, with 13 bases between them.

V usage is TRBV5-4 and J usage is TRBJ2-1; TRBD2 aligns across 10 bases. Germline-derived CDR1 and CDR2 are SGHNT and YYREEE (reference sequence). There are 17 residues in the CDR3. Trimming cost V 0 bases and J 9 bases; bases outside gene matches: 12. The CDR3, as DNA: TGTGCCAGCAGCTTGGATTCTAGCGGGAGAGGCGCCAGTGAGCAGTTCTTC. This sequence encodes CASSLDSSGRGASEQFF. Full variable domain (missing parts from reference TRBV5-4 and TRBJ2-1): ETGVTQSPTHLIKTRGQQVTLRCSSQSGHNTVSWYQQALGQGPQFIFQYYREEENGRGNFPPRFSGLQFPNYSSELNVNALELDDSALYLCASSLDSSGRGASEQFFGPGTRLTVL.

V usage is TRBV27 and J usage is TRBJ2-7; 10 nucleotides line up with TRBD2. The CDR3 runs 15 residues. The J segment lost 3 bases and the V segment lost 1 base, leaving 3 bases of the junction unmatched. Germline-derived CDR1 and CDR2 are MNHEY and SMNVEV (reference sequence). DNA for the CDR3: TGTGCCAGCAGTTTATGGGGGACTAGCGTCTACGAGCAGTACTTC. This translates into CASSLWGTSVYEQYF.

The chain has TRBV7-2 and TRBJ2-2; 10 positions match TRBD2. This CDR3 is 19 amino acids long. The junction had 10 bases not matched to a gene; V was cut back by 1 base and J by 2 bases. From germline, CDR1 is SGHTA and CDR2 FQGNSA. The CDR3 is CASSLGASGSRYNTGELFF. The CDR3 DNA follows: TGTGCCAGCAGCTTAGGCGCTAGCGGGAGTAGGTATAACACCGGGGAGCTGTTTTTT. The entire variable domain, with the rest obtained from reference TRBV7-2 and TRBJ2-2, is as follows: GAGVSQSPSNKVTEKGKDVELRCDPISGHTALYWYRQSLGQGLEFLIYFQGNSAPDKSGLPSDRFSAERTGGSVSTLTIQRTQQEDSAVYLCASSLGASGSRYNTGELFFGEGSRLTVL.

The gene calls are TRBV6-5 and TRBJ2-3; D possibly corresponds to TRBD2 (6 bases). This CDR3 is 11 amino acids long. Trimming took off 5 bases at V and 8 bases at J, with 8 bases between the two ends. Germline loops: CDR1 MNHEY, CDR2 SVGAGI. The CDR3 reads CASSTEGTQYF. CDR3 bases: TGTGCCAGCAGTACGGAGGGTACGCAGTATTTT.

The chain recombines TRBV9 with TRBJ2-7; no firm D call. Germline V gene data show CDR1 as SGDLS and CDR2 as YYNGEE. The CDR3 runs to 15 residues. V was trimmed by 4 bases and J by 4 bases, leaving 18 bases between them. The CDR3 here is CASSPSTYLKYEQYF. The CDR3 DNA reads TGTGCCAGCAGCCCCTCCACTTATTTAAAATACGAGCAGTACTTC.

This clone was seen only once. The chain links TRBV7-9 to TRBJ2-5; no clear D gene. Germline V gives CDR1 SEHNR, CDR2 FQNEAQ (reference sequence). The CDR3 covers 15 residues. V lost 7 bases and J 1 base, leaving 16 bases between the germline ends. The CDR3, as DNA: TGTGCCAGCACCCGGTCCGGCGGCATCCAAGAGACCCAGTACTTC. This codes for CASTRSGGIQETQYF.

The chain uses TRBV14 and TRBJ1-3; TRBD1 matches 7 bases. Germline CDR1 SGHDN, CDR2 FVKESK. Germline trimming cut 1 base from V and 3 bases from J; bases unmatched to any gene: 9. The CDR3 runs 17 residues. Here the CDR3 reads CASSQGTSTGLGNTIYF. As DNA, the CDR3 is TGTGCCAGCAGCCAAGGCACCTCGACAGGGCTTGGAAACACCATATATTTT.

Remarks on this clone: This same CDR3 is encoded by further DNA sequences in the sample. V usage is TRBV9 and J usage is TRBJ2-7; 7 bases line up with TRBD1. Trimming cost V 0 bases and J 7 bases; bases outside gene matches: 4. CDR3 length: 13 amino acids. Per the germline V gene, CDR1 is SGDLS and CDR2 is YYNGEE. This CDR3 reads CASSVAGGREQYF. The CDR3 DNA reads as TGTGCCAGCAGCGTAGCAGGGGGACGGGAGCAGTACTTC.

CDR3 sequence: CASSPGEGKNIQYF. CDR3 DNA: TGTGCCAGCAGCCCAGGGGAGGGCAAAAACATTCAGTACTTC. The rearrangement links TRBV7-3 to TRBJ2-4; TRBD2 might be the D (7 bases). Germline CDR1 is SGHTA and CDR2 is FQGTGA. The CDR3 consists of 14 residues. V lost 5 bases to trimming and J lost 3 bases, with 11 bases between them.

V gene TRBV4-2 combines with J gene TRBJ2-7, with unresolved D. The germline V gene has CDR1 LGHNA and CDR2 YNFKEQ. V shed 11 bases and J shed 4 bases, with 12 bases lying between them. The CDR3 sequence is 11 residues long. Here the CDR3 reads CAGTHGYEQYF. CDR3 DNA: TGTGCCGGCACCCATGGGTACGAGCAGTACTTC.

The chain is built from TRBV6-1 and TRBJ2-7; weak D call: TRBD1 (8 bases). V gave up 1 base and J gave up 3 bases, with 16 bases separating them. This CDR3 has 16 residues. Per the germline V gene, CDR1 is MNHNS and CDR2 is SASEGT. The CDR3 loop is CASSEGTGTTIYEQYF. CDR3 nucleotides: TGTGCCAGCAGTGAAGGGACAGGGACTACCATCTACGAGCAGTACTTC.